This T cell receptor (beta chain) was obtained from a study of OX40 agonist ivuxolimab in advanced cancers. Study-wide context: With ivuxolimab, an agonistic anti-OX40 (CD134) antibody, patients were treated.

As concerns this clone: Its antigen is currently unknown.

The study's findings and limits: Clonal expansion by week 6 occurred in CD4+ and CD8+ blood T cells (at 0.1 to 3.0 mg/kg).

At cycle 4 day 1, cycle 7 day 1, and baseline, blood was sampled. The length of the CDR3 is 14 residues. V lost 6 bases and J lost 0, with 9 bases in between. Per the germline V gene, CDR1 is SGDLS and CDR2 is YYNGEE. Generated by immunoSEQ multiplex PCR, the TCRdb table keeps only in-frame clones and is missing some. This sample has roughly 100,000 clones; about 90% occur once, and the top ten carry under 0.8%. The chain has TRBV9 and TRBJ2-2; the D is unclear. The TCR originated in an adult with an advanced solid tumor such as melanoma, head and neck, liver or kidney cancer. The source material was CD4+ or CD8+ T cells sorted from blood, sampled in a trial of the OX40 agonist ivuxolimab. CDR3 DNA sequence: TGTGCCAGCAATGGCTACCCGAACACCGGGGAGCTGTTTTTT. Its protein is CASNGYPNTGELFF. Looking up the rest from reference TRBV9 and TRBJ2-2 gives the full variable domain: DSGVTQTPKHLITATGQRVTLRCSPRSGDLSVYWYQQSLDQGLQFLIQYYNGEERAKGNILERFSAQQFPDLHSELNLSSLELGDSALYFCASNGYPNTGELFFGEGSRLTVL.